Listed below are T cell receptor beta chains from one sample, sequenced in a study of shared clonotypes between healthy human individuals. Profiling relied on immunoSEQ multiplex PCR, and the TCRdb table lists in-frame clones only, not all of them. This table has 2 million to 2.5 million clones, approximately 95% appearing once. Sequenced input: naive CD4+ T cells sorted from blood. Receptor source: a man aged 18 to 30 in good health. CDR3s include the opening cysteine and the closing phenylalanine or tryptophan. D genes are given only for firm matches. Only some rows state a clone size, as once, few, many or a class for expanded clones.

CDR3nt,CDR3aa,v_gene,abundance,j_gene,d_gene
TGTGCCAGCAGCCCGGACGTACCGAAGACCCAGTACTTC,CASSPDVPKTQYF,TRBV7-8,NA,TRBJ2-5,NA
TGTGCCAGCAGTTTTGGGGGAGGAACAGATACGCAGTATTTT,CASSFGGGTDTQYF,TRBV5-6,NA,TRBJ2-3,NA
TGTGCCAGCAGCGACAGGGTTGGCTACACCTTC,CASSDRVGYTF,TRBV6-5,NA,TRBJ1-2,TRBD1
TGTGCCAGCAGTGAAGATGGGGGGTATGGCTACACCTTC,CASSEDGGYGYTF,TRBV6-1,NA,TRBJ1-2,NA
TGCGCCAGCAACCTACAGGGGGTAGGGACTGAAGCTTTCTTT,CASNLQGVGTEAFF,TRBV5-1,NA,TRBJ1-1,TRBD1
TGTGCCAGTACCTCCTCTAGGGACAACTATGGCTACACCTTC,CASTSSRDNYGYTF,TRBV19,NA,TRBJ1-2,NA
TGCGCCAGCAGCCTGGGACAGGGCGGGGAGACCCAGTACTTC,CASSLGQGGETQYF,TRBV5-1,NA,TRBJ2-5,TRBD1
TGTGCCAGCAGCGGGGACAGAGACGAAAAACTGTTTTTT,CASSGDRDEKLFF,TRBV5-6,NA,TRBJ1-4,TRBD1
TGTGCCAGCACTTCGCACCCGGCAGATGGCTACACCTTC,CASTSHPADGYTF,TRBV6-6,NA,TRBJ1-2,NA
TGCGCCAGCAGCCTCGGACTAGCGGGAGGCAGAAATGAGCAGTTCTTC,CASSLGLAGGRNEQFF,TRBV5-1,NA,TRBJ2-1,TRBD2
TGTGCCACCTACCCCAGGGGCGATGATACGCAGTATTTT,CATYPRGDDTQYF,TRBV28,NA,TRBJ2-3,NA
TGTGCCACCTTAGCGGGAGGGCCTGTATTGGGGCAAGAGACCCAGTACTTC,CATLAGGPVLGQETQYF,TRBV2,NA,TRBJ2-5,TRBD2
TGTGCCAGCAGCTTAGATCGTAATAGCGAAAAACTGTTTTTT,CASSLDRNSEKLFF,TRBV11-2,once,TRBJ1-4,NA
TGTGCCAGCAGTTCGACAGGGCGAGCTTTCTTT,CASSSTGRAFF,TRBV28,NA,TRBJ1-1,TRBD1
TGTGCTAGCAGCTTAGATCTGAACACTGAAGCTTTCTTT,CASSLDLNTEAFF,TRBV7-7,NA,TRBJ1-1,NA
TGTGCCAGCAGTATAGCGGGTGGATCAGATACGCAGTATTTT,CASSIAGGSDTQYF,TRBV6-1,NA,TRBJ2-3,TRBD2
TGTGCCATCAGTGACCAAGCGGGAGTAAGCACAGATACGCAGTATTTT,CAISDQAGVSTDTQYF,TRBV10-3,NA,TRBJ2-3,TRBD2
TGTGCCAGCAGCTTACAGGGAAGGGCAGATACGCAGTATTTT,CASSLQGRADTQYF,TRBV7-9,NA,TRBJ2-3,NA
TGTGCCAGCTCACCGAGCGGGGGGAGCTCCTACGAGCAGTACTTC,CASSPSGGSSYEQYF,TRBV18,NA,TRBJ2-7,TRBD2
TGCGCCAGCAGCGTCGGGTTTGGTGATGAAAAACTGTTTTTT,CASSVGFGDEKLFF,TRBV5-1,NA,TRBJ1-4,NA
TGTGCCAGCAGCTTAGTAGGGGGTCACGCCTACGAGCAGTACTTC,CASSLVGGHAYEQYF,TRBV7-2,NA,TRBJ2-7,NA
TGCGCCAGCAGCTTGGCCGGGAGGGGCACAGATACGCAGTATTTT,CASSLAGRGTDTQYF,TRBV5-1,once,TRBJ2-3,TRBD2
TGTGCCAGCAGTTACCCGGAGGAGCAGTACTTC,CASSYPEEQYF,TRBV6-7,NA,TRBJ2-7,NA
TGCGCCAGCAGCTTGCAGGGGGCCGGATCACCCCTCCACTTT,CASSLQGAGSPLHF,TRBV5-1,few,TRBJ1-6,TRBD1
TGTGCCAGCCTTATGGCTAGCGGGGGGGGTTATACGCAGTATTTT,CASLMASGGGYTQYF,TRBV6-1,NA,TRBJ2-3,TRBD2
TGTGCCAGTAGTATTTTTTCTGGCTCTGGAAACACCATATATTTT,CASSIFSGSGNTIYF,TRBV19,once,TRBJ1-3,NA
TGCGCCAGCAGTCACGAGGTAGATACGCAGTATTTT,CASSHEVDTQYF,TRBV5-1,NA,TRBJ2-3,NA
TGCGCCAGCAGCCCCGGCGTGGGCGCGCCCTACGAGCAGTACTTC,CASSPGVGAPYEQYF,TRBV5-1,NA,TRBJ2-7,NA
TGTGCCACCAGCGCCCGGGACAGAGGCACAGATACGCAGTATTTT,CATSARDRGTDTQYF,TRBV15,NA,TRBJ2-3,TRBD1
TGCAGCGTTGAGGGGGAGCCTCTCGAGGGGGAAGAGACCCAGTACTTC,CSVEGEPLEGEETQYF,TRBV29-1,NA,TRBJ2-5,NA
TGTGCCAGCAGTGAGGCTGCCCTGTCGGTTTCCTACGAGCAGTACTTC,CASSEAALSVSYEQYF,TRBV6-1,once,TRBJ2-7,NA
TGTGCCTGGGCTAGCGGAATCACCGGGGAGCTGTTTTTT,CAWASGITGELFF,TRBV30,once,TRBJ2-2,TRBD2
TGTGCCAGCAGGCCAGCAGTCCACAATGAGCAGTTCTTC,CASRPAVHNEQFF,TRBV27,NA,TRBJ2-1,NA
TGTGCCTGGACTGTACTGCGTTCGGGCAGTGGCTACCCGCAGTATTTT,CAWTVLRSGSGYPQYF,TRBV30,NA,TRBJ2-3,NA
TGTGCCAGCAGTGAAGCGCTTCCAGGGGTCTACTTC,CASSEALPGVYF,TRBV6-1,NA,TRBJ2-4,NA
TGTGCCATCAGCCGGACAGGGGGGATGGATACGCAGTATTTT,CAISRTGGMDTQYF,TRBV10-3,NA,TRBJ2-3,TRBD1
TGTGCCAGCAGTGAACCCCGGGGGAGCTCTGGAAACACCATATATTTT,CASSEPRGSSGNTIYF,TRBV2,NA,TRBJ1-3,NA
TGTGCCAGCAGTTACTCCGGGACAGGGCCTTACGAGCAGTACTTC,CASSYSGTGPYEQYF,TRBV27,NA,TRBJ2-7,TRBD1
TGTGCCATCAGTGAGTACACTGAAGCTTTCTTT,CAISEYTEAFF,TRBV10-3,NA,TRBJ1-1,NA
TGTGCCAGCAGCGCAGAGGGAGACTATGGCTACACCTTC,CASSAEGDYGYTF,TRBV9,once,TRBJ1-2,NA
TGCGCCAGCAGTTCATGGACAGAGGGATCACCCCTCCACTTT,CASSSWTEGSPLHF,TRBV5-1,NA,TRBJ1-6,NA
TGTGCCAGCAGTCAACAGAAGGTCTCCTACGAGCAGTACTTC,CASSQQKVSYEQYF,TRBV6-1,NA,TRBJ2-7,NA
TGTGCCAGCAGCTTAGCAAGAATTGAGGGGGAGACCCAGTACTTC,CASSLARIEGETQYF,TRBV7-9,NA,TRBJ2-5,NA
TGTGCCAGCAGTCCACCCGGGACAGGGCGCGAGCAGTACTTC,CASSPPGTGREQYF,TRBV28,NA,TRBJ2-7,TRBD1
TGCGCCAGCAGCTTGGAAGGGACAGGGGTTTCACCCCTCCACTTT,CASSLEGTGVSPLHF,TRBV5-1,NA,TRBJ1-6,TRBD1
TGCGCCAGCAGCCCCGGGACAGCCTACTACGAGCAGTACTTC,CASSPGTAYYEQYF,TRBV4-1,NA,TRBJ2-7,TRBD1
TGTGCCAGCGACTCCGGCCCCATCGAGCCCCAGCATTTT,CASDSGPIEPQHF,TRBV6-1,NA,TRBJ1-5,NA
TGTGCCAGCAGCCAAGTTCCGGGCTTAGCCCTCCACTTT,CASSQVPGLALHF,TRBV14,NA,TRBJ1-6,NA
TGTGCCAGCAGTTTGGAAGGGATTGACAAGCAGTACTTC,CASSLEGIDKQYF,TRBV28,NA,TRBJ2-7,NA
TGTGCCAGCAGCTCCTCGGGGTTCTGGGATCAGCCCCAGCATTTT,CASSSSGFWDQPQHF,TRBV5-4,NA,TRBJ1-5,NA
TGCAGCGTTGGGGGGTGGAGCTCTACGGAGGCCCAGTACTTC,CSVGGWSSTEAQYF,TRBV29-1,NA,TRBJ2-5,NA
TGTGCCAGCAGCTCCGACAGTAATGAAAAACTGTTTTTT,CASSSDSNEKLFF,TRBV9,NA,TRBJ1-4,NA
TGCGCCAGCAGCTTTGGACAGGGTTCCTACGAGCAGTACTTC,CASSFGQGSYEQYF,TRBV5-1,NA,TRBJ2-7,TRBD1
TGTGCCTCCGATTCGGGGGGCCTTTACGAGCAGTACTTC,CASDSGGLYEQYF,TRBV9,NA,TRBJ2-7,NA
TGTGCCAGCAGCTTAGAGTTGGGGCTTTACGATGAGCAGTTCTTC,CASSLELGLYDEQFF,TRBV7-9,NA,TRBJ2-1,NA
TGTGCCAGCAGGGGACAGGGGGCGCGGGGAGAGACCCAGTACTTC,CASRGQGARGETQYF,TRBV2,NA,TRBJ2-5,TRBD1
TGCGCCAGCAGCTCCGGGACAGGCCTCTCTGGAAACACCATATATTTT,CASSSGTGLSGNTIYF,TRBV5-1,NA,TRBJ1-3,TRBD1
TGTGCCAGCCGGGGAGCGGGGTTAAGCACAGATACGCAGTATTTT,CASRGAGLSTDTQYF,TRBV28,NA,TRBJ2-3,TRBD2
TGTGCCAGCAGTTACTCCGTAGCCTACACTGAGCAGTTCTTC,CASSYSVAYTEQFF,TRBV6-5,NA,TRBJ2-1,NA